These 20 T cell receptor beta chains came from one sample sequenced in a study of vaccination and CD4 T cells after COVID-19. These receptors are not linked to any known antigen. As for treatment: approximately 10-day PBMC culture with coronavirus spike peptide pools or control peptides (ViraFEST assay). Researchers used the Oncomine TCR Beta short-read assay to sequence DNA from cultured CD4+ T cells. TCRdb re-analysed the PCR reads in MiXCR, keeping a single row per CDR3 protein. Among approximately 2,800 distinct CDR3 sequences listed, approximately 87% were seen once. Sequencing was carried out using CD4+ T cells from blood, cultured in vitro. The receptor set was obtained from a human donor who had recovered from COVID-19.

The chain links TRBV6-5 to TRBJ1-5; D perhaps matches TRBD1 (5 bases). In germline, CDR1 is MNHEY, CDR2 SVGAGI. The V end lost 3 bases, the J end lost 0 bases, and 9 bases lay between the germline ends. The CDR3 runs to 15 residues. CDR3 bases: TGTGCCAGCAGTTATGGGGGGAATAGCAATCAGCCCCAGCATTTT. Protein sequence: CASSYGGNSNQPQHF.

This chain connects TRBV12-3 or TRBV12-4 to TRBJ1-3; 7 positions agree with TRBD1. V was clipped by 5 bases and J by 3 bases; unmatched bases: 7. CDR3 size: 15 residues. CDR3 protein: CASSTRQGGGNTIYF. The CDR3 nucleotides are TGTGCCAGCAGTACCCGACAGGGTGGTGGAAACACCATATATTTT.

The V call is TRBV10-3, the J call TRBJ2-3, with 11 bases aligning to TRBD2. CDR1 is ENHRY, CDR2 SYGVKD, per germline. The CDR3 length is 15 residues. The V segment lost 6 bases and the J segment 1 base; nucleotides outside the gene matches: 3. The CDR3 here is CAIRLAGARTDTQYF. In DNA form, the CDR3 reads TGTGCCATCAGACTAGCGGGGGCCCGCACAGATACGCAGTATTTT.

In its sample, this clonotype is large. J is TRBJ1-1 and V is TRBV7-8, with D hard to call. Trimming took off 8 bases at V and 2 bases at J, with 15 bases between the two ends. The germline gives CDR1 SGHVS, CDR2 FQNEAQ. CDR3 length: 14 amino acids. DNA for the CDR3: TGTGCCAGCGCTGAGAGGGAGGGTAACACTGAAGCTTTCTTT. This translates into CASAEREGNTEAFF.

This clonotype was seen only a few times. DNA of the CDR3: TGTGCCAGCAGCCTGAGCGTCGGATACACCGGGGAGCTGTTTTTT. Its protein product is CASSLSVGYTGELFF. V and J are TRBV3-1 and TRBJ2-2; D gene uncertain. The V end lost 4 bases, the J end lost 3 bases, and 12 bases lay between the germline ends. Looked up from germline, CDR1 is LGHDT and CDR2 is YNNKEL (reference sequence). The CDR3 sequence is 15 residues long.

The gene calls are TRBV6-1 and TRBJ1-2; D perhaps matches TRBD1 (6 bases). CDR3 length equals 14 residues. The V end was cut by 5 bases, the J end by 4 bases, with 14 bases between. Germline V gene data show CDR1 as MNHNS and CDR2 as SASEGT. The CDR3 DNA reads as TGTGCCAGCAGTCGCCCCGGAGGGGGCTATGGCTACACCTTC. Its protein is CASSRPGGGYGYTF.

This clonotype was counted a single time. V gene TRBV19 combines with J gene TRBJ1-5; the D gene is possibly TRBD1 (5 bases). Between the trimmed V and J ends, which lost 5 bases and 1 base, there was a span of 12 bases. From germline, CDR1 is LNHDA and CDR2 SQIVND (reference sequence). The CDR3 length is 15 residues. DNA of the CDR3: TGTGCCAGTAGTCCGGTGGGGGTGAGCAATCAGCCCCAGCATTTT. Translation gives CASSPVGVSNQPQHF.

Here the CDR3 reads CASSPESSNQPQHF. The CDR3 DNA is TGTGCCAGCAGCCCTGAATCTAGCAATCAGCCCCAGCATTTT. This chain uses TRBV7-9 with TRBJ1-5; D is ambiguous. V lost 5 bases, J lost 0 bases, and 8 bases lay in between. The germline V gene encodes CDR1 SEHNR and CDR2 FQNEAQ (reference sequence). The CDR3 has 14 amino acids.

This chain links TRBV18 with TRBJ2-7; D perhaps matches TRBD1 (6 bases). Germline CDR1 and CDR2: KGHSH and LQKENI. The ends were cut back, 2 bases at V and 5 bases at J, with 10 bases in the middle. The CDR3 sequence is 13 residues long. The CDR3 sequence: CASSPIQGDEQYF. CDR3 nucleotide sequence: TGTGCCAGCTCACCAATACAGGGTGACGAGCAGTACTTC. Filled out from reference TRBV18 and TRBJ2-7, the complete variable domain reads NAGVMQNPRHLVRRRGQEARLRCSPMKGHSHVYWYRQLPEEGLKFMVYLQKENIIDESGMPKERFSAEFPKEGPSILRIQQVVRGDSAAYFCASSPIQGDEQYFGPGTRLTVT.

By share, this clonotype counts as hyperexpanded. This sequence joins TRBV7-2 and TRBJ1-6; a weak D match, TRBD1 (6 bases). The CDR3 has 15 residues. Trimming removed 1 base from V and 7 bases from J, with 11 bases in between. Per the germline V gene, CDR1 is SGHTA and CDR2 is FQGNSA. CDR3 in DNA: TGTGCCAGCAGCTTAGTAATAACAGGGAATTCACCCCTCCACTTT. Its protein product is CASSLVITGNSPLHF.

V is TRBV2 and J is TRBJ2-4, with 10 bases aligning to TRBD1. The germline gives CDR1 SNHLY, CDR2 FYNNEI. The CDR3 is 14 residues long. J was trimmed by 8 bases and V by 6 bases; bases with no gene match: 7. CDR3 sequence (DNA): TGTGCCAGCAGGACGGACAGGGGGTACTACATTCAGTACTTC. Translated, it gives CASRTDRGYYIQYF.

The CDR3 DNA is TGTGCCTGGATGAGGGGGCTGGATAATTCACCCCTCCACTTT. This encodes CAWMRGLDNSPLHF. The chain couples TRBV30 to TRBJ1-6, with TRBD1 identical over 7 bases. The CDR3 runs 14 residues. Germline V gene lookup returns CDR1 GTSNPN and CDR2 SVGIG (reference sequence). V lost 4 bases and J lost 5; bases outside the gene matches: 5.

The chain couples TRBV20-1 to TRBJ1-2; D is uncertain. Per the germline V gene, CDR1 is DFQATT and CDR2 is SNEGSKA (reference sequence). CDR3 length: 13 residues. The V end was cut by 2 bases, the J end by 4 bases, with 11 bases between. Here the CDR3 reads CSARKYQSYGYTF. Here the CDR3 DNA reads TGCAGTGCTAGAAAGTACCAGAGCTATGGCTACACCTTC.

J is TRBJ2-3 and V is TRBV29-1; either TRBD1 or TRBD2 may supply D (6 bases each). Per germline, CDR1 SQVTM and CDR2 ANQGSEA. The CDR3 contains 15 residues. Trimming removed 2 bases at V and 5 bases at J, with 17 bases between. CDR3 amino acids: CSVEQTGAGIDTQYF. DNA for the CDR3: TGCAGCGTTGAACAAACGGGGGCCGGGATAGATACGCAGTATTTT.

In DNA form, the CDR3 reads TGTGCCAGCAGACCCGCCCTAGGGGCGCTCCCTGAAGCTTTCTTT. Protein: CASRPALGALPEAFF. This chain links TRBV6-4 with TRBJ1-1, with D maybe TRBD1 (5 bases). Germline V gives CDR1 MRHNA, CDR2 SNTAGT. This CDR3 is built from 15 residues. Between the trimmed V and J ends, which lost 6 bases and 6 bases, there was a span of 20 bases.

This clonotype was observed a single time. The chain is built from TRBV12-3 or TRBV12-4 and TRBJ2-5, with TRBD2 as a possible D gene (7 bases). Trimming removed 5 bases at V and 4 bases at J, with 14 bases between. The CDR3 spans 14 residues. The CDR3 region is CASSPGGPGETQYF. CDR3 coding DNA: TGTGCCAGCAGTCCCGGGGGGCCGGGAGAGACCCAGTACTTC.

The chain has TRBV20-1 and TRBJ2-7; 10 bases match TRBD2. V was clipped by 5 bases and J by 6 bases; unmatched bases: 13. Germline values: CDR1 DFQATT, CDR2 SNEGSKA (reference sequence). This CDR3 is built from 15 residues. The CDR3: CSAGGGTSAMTEQYF. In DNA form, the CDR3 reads TGCAGTGCTGGAGGGGGGACTAGCGCTATGACCGAGCAGTACTTC.

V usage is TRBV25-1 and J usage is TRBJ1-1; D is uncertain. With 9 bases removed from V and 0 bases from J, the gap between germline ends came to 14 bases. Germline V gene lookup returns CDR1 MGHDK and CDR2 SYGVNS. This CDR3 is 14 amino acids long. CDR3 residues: CASGDALMNTEAFF. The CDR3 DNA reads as TGTGCCAGTGGTGACGCGCTAATGAACACTGAAGCTTTCTTT.

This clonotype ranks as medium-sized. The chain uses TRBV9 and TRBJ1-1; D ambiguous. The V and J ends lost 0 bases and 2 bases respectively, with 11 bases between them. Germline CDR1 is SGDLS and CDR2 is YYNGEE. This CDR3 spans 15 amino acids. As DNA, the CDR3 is TGTGCCAGCAGCGTAGCCGGCCAACCCAACACTGAAGCTTTCTTT. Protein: CASSVAGQPNTEAFF.

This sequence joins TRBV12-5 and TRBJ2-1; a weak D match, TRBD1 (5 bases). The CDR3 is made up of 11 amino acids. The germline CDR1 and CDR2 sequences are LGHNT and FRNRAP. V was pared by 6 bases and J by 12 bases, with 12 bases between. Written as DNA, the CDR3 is TGTGCTAGTGGCATAAATACAGGGCAGTTCTTC. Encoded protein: CASGINTGQFF.